A selection of T cell receptor beta chains follows, all from one sample in a study of T cells in localized non-small cell lung cancer. Assay: immunoSEQ multiplex PCR; the TCRdb copy retains only in-frame clones and omits some. The sample yields roughly 72,000 clones, approximately 80% seen once. Sample: peripheral blood, taken before any cancer treatment. These receptor sequences come from a female donor older than 55 with stage I lung adenocarcinoma. The CDR3 runs from the conserved cysteine through the conserved F or W. The order of the fields is D gene, clone size, J gene, V gene, CDR3 protein, CDR3 DNA. A D gene is named only where the DNA matches it firmly. Clone sizes are given selectively: once, few, many, or a class where the clone is expanded.

D: TRBD1
size: few
J: TRBJ1-1
V: TRBV9
CDR3: CASSVGIGGRDTEAFF
DNA: TGTGCCAGCAGCGTAGGAATAGGGGGCAGGGACACTGAAGCTTTCTTT

D: TRBD1
size: .
J: TRBJ2-2
V: TRBV5-1
CDR3: CASSLVDRGTGELFF
DNA: TGCGCCAGCAGCTTGGTGGACAGGGGAACCGGGGAGCTGTTTTTT

D: .
size: .
J: TRBJ2-3
V: TRBV9
CDR3: CASRATGTTRDTQYF
DNA: TGTGCCAGCAGGGCCACTGGGACCACGCGAGATACGCAGTATTTT

D: .
size: .
J: TRBJ1-2
V: TRBV6-1
CDR3: CASTVTRGGGGYTF
DNA: TGTGCCAGCACGGTCACGAGGGGGGGAGGTGGCTACACCTTC

D: .
size: .
J: TRBJ2-6
V: TRBV4-1
CDR3: CASSQGGWFSGANVLTF
DNA: TGCGCCAGCAGCCAAGGAGGGTGGTTCTCTGGGGCCAACGTCCTGACTTTC

D: .
size: .
J: TRBJ1-2
V: TRBV11-1
CDR3: CASSSPAGLRTYYGYTF
DNA: TGTGCCAGCAGCTCGCCCGCAGGGTTGAGGACCTACTATGGCTACACCTTC

D: .
size: .
J: TRBJ1-2
V: TRBV6-1
CDR3: CASNSVGVYGYTF
DNA: TGTGCCAGCAATTCAGTAGGGGTCTATGGCTACACCTTC

D: TRBD1
size: .
J: TRBJ2-7
V: TRBV29-1
CDR3: CSVEDRGTGGYEQYF
DNA: TGCAGCGTTGAAGATCGTGGGACAGGGGGCTACGAGCAGTACTTC

D: .
size: .
J: TRBJ1-1
V: TRBV18
CDR3: CASSGRSNTEAFF
DNA: TGTGCCAGCTCGGGGAGGTCGAACACTGAAGCTTTCTTT

D: .
size: .
J: TRBJ2-3
V: TRBV5-1
CDR3: CASSLELSSTDTQYF
DNA: TGCGCCAGCAGCTTGGAACTTTCTAGCACAGATACGCAGTATTTT

D: .
size: .
J: TRBJ1-3
V: TRBV6-1
CDR3: CASSDIYSGNTIYF
DNA: TGTGCCAGCAGTGACATCTACTCTGGAAACACCATATATTTT

D: TRBD2
size: .
J: TRBJ2-7
V: TRBV5-4
CDR3: CASSLAGGREQYF
DNA: TGTGCCAGCAGCTTGGCGGGGGGTCGGGAGCAGTACTTC

D: TRBD1
size: few
J: TRBJ1-2
V: TRBV28
CDR3: CASSWTGRSYTF
DNA: TGTGCCAGCAGTTGGACAGGGAGGAGCTACACCTTC

D: .
size: .
J: TRBJ1-2
V: TRBV6-1
CDR3: CASSESMGEPYGYTF
DNA: TGTGCCAGCAGTGAAAGTATGGGGGAACCCTATGGCTACACCTTC

D: TRBD2
size: .
J: TRBJ2-2
V: TRBV7-2
CDR3: CASSLRGTSGGTNTGELFF
DNA: TGTGCCAGCAGCTTAAGGGGGACTAGCGGGGGAACGAACACCGGGGAGCTGTTTTTT

D: .
size: few
J: TRBJ2-7
V: TRBV19
CDR3: CASSAVHVPAEQYF
DNA: TGTGCCAGTAGCGCCGTACATGTTCCGGCCGAGCAGTACTTC

D: TRBD2
size: few
J: TRBJ2-2
V: TRBV5-1
CDR3: CASRIAGSNTGELFF
DNA: TGCGCCAGCAGGATAGCGGGTTCCAACACCGGGGAGCTGTTTTTT

D: .
size: .
J: TRBJ2-5
V: TRBV5-1
CDR3: CASSLITGETQYF
DNA: TGCGCCAGCAGCTTGATTACAGGGGAGACCCAGTACTTC

D: .
size: .
J: TRBJ1-4
V: TRBV7-2
CDR3: CASSLARATNEKLFF
DNA: TGTGCCAGCAGCTTAGCGCGAGCAACTAATGAAAAACTGTTTTTT

D: .
size: .
J: TRBJ1-2
V: TRBV9
CDR3: CASSPRSSNGYTF
DNA: TGTGCCAGCAGCCCCCGAAGCTCAAATGGCTACACCTTC

D: .
size: .
J: TRBJ2-3
V: TRBV7-8
CDR3: CASSLGASGTDTQYF
DNA: TGTGCCAGCAGCTTGGGCGCTAGCGGCACAGATACGCAGTATTTT

D: .
size: .
J: TRBJ1-3
V: TRBV7-8
CDR3: CASSADKGSGNTIYF
DNA: TGTGCCAGCAGCGCAGACAAGGGCTCTGGAAACACCATATATTTT

D: .
size: .
J: TRBJ2-1
V: TRBV4-2
CDR3: CASSQKGLSSYNEQFF
DNA: TGTGCCAGCAGCCAGAAGGGCCTCAGCTCCTACAATGAGCAGTTCTTC

D: .
size: .
J: TRBJ1-2
V: TRBV4-3
CDR3: CASSQDGSSGTEYGYTF
DNA: TGCGCCAGCAGCCAAGATGGTTCAAGCGGGACGGAATATGGCTACACCTTC

D: .
size: .
J: TRBJ2-4
V: TRBV7-2
CDR3: CASSLVLGELNIQYF
DNA: TGTGCCAGCAGCTTAGTTCTCGGGGAACTAAACATTCAGTACTTC

D: .
size: few
J: TRBJ2-4
V: TRBV7-6
CDR3: CASSPSGRGDIQYF
DNA: TGTGCCAGCAGCCCCTCAGGACGGGGAGACATTCAGTACTTC

D: TRBD1
size: .
J: TRBJ1-1
V: TRBV28
CDR3: CASSLGTGDAFF
DNA: TGTGCCAGCAGTTTGGGGACAGGGGACGCTTTCTTT

D: TRBD1
size: .
J: TRBJ2-3
V: TRBV5-1
CDR3: CATSTDRARDTQYF
DNA: TGCGCCACATCAACTGACAGGGCAAGAGATACGCAGTATTTT

D: TRBD1
size: few
J: TRBJ1-1
V: TRBV5-1
CDR3: CASSRDRAGLGEAFF
DNA: TGCGCCAGCAGCCGTGACAGGGCGGGCCTGGGTGAAGCTTTCTTT

D: .
size: .
J: TRBJ1-1
V: TRBV6-5
CDR3: CASSYGGMNTEAFF
DNA: TGTGCCAGCAGTTATGGCGGAATGAACACTGAAGCTTTCTTT

D: .
size: .
J: TRBJ2-7
V: TRBV5-5
CDR3: CASSLPQNEQYF
DNA: TGTGCCAGCAGCCTCCCTCAAAACGAGCAGTACTTC

D: .
size: few
J: TRBJ1-2
V: TRBV28
CDR3: CASSPGRVLYGYTF
DNA: TGTGCCAGCAGTCCCGGACGAGTGCTCTATGGCTACACCTTC

D: TRBD1
size: .
J: TRBJ1-1
V: TRBV10-3
CDR3: CASHEISGQGSEAFF
DNA: TGTGCCTCTCACGAAATCTCGGGACAGGGAAGCGAAGCTTTCTTT

D: .
size: once
J: TRBJ1-1
V: TRBV5-8
CDR3: CASSRYGGRTEAFF
DNA: TGTGCCAGCAGCCGGTACGGGGGCCGTACTGAAGCTTTCTTT

D: TRBD1
size: .
J: TRBJ1-5
V: TRBV15
CDR3: CATSAGDRGGQPQHF
DNA: TGTGCCACCAGCGCAGGAGACAGGGGAGGTCAGCCCCAGCATTTT

D: .
size: .
J: TRBJ2-1
V: TRBV5-6
CDR3: CASSLGAANEQFF
DNA: TGTGCCAGCAGCTTAGGAGCGGCCAATGAGCAGTTCTTC

D: TRBD2
size: .
J: TRBJ2-1
V: TRBV4-1
CDR3: CASSQDQRGSYNEQFF
DNA: TGCGCCAGCAGCCAAGATCAGCGGGGGTCCTACAATGAGCAGTTCTTC

D: .
size: .
J: TRBJ1-2
V: TRBV28
CDR3: CASSLPPQAANYGYTF
DNA: TGTGCCAGCAGCCTCCCCCCCCAGGCCGCTAACTATGGCTACACCTTC

D: .
size: .
J: TRBJ2-5
V: TRBV27
CDR3: CASSPAQGRETQYF
DNA: TGTGCCAGCAGCCCCGCACAGGGGAGGGAGACCCAGTACTTC

D: TRBD2
size: .
J: TRBJ2-3
V: TRBV4-1
CDR3: CASSQDHGTSGGTFTDTQYF
DNA: TGCGCCAGCAGCCAAGATCACGGGACTAGCGGGGGAACCTTCACAGATACGCAGTATTTT

D: TRBD2
size: .
J: TRBJ2-1
V: TRBV7-9
CDR3: CASSLGSGGRNYNEQFF
DNA: TGTGCCAGCAGTTTGGGTAGCGGGGGCCGCAACTACAATGAGCAGTTCTTC

D: TRBD1
size: .
J: TRBJ2-3
V: TRBV9
CDR3: CASSTLDRPVDTQYF
DNA: TGTGCCAGCAGCACACTGGACAGGCCGGTAGATACGCAGTATTTT

D: TRBD1
size: few
J: TRBJ1-2
V: TRBV19
CDR3: CASSIAGTGHGYTF
DNA: TGTGCCAGTAGTATCGCTGGGACAGGGCATGGCTACACCTTC

D: TRBD2
size: .
J: TRBJ2-3
V: TRBV19
CDR3: CASSIGTSGGIPDTQYF
DNA: TGTGCCAGTAGTATCGGGACTAGCGGGGGGATTCCAGATACGCAGTATTTT

D: .
size: .
J: TRBJ1-2
V: TRBV13
CDR3: CASSLGVQSYGYTF
DNA: TGTGCCAGCAGCTTAGGGGTGCAGTCCTATGGCTACACCTTC

D: .
size: .
J: TRBJ1-1
V: TRBV15
CDR3: CATSRMDDIWGAPGGNTEAFF
DNA: TGTGCCACCAGCAGAATGGACGATATATGGGGGGCGCCTGGCGGGAACACTGAAGCTTTCTTT

D: .
size: .
J: TRBJ1-2
V: TRBV7-2
CDR3: CASSLGSGSGYTF
DNA: TGTGCCAGCAGCTTAGGTTCAGGGTCTGGCTACACCTTC

D: .
size: .
J: TRBJ2-7
V: TRBV5-1
CDR3: CASSLTGPHEQYF
DNA: TGCGCCAGCAGCTTGACAGGTCCCCACGAGCAGTACTTC

D: .
size: once
J: TRBJ1-4
V: TRBV6-1
CDR3: CASSERGRGEKLFF
DNA: TGTGCCAGCAGTGAGAGGGGCCGGGGTGAAAAACTGTTTTTT

D: .
size: once
J: TRBJ2-7
V: TRBV5-1
CDR3: CASRIGAGLIGDYEQYF
DNA: TGCGCCAGCAGGATTGGTGCTGGGCTTATAGGTGACTACGAGCAGTACTTC

D: .
size: .
J: TRBJ1-3
V: TRBV28
CDR3: CASSLVSGNTIYF
DNA: TGTGCCAGCAGTTTAGTTTCCGGAAACACCATATATTTT

D: .
size: .
J: TRBJ2-1
V: TRBV4-3
CDR3: CASSPGTYYNEQFF
DNA: TGCGCCAGCAGCCCCGGGACTTATTACAATGAGCAGTTCTTC

D: TRBD1
size: .
J: TRBJ1-1
V: TRBV5-4
CDR3: CASSLQGVNTEAFF
DNA: TGTGCCAGCAGCTTACAGGGGGTGAACACTGAAGCTTTCTTT

D: .
size: .
J: TRBJ1-5
V: TRBV2
CDR3: CASSEFRGNQPQHF
DNA: TGTGCCAGCAGTGAATTCAGGGGCAATCAGCCCCAGCATTTT